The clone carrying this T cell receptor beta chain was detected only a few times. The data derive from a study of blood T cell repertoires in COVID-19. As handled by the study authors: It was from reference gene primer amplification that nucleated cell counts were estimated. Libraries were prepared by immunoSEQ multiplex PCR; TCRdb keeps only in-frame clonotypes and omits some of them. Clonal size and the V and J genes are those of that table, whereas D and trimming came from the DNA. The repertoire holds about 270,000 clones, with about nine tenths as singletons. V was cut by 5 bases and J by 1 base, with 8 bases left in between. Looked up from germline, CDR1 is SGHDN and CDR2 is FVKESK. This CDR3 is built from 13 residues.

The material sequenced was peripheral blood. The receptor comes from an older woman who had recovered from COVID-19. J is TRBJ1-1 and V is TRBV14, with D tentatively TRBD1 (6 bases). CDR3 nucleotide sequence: TGTGCCAGCAGCGTACAGGGGAACACTGAAGCTTTCTTT. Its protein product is CASSVQGNTEAFF.